Following are 21 T cell receptor beta chains from one sample sequenced in a study of T cells after yellow fever vaccination (dated by TCRdb to between 2018 and 2021). The sample's treatment or condition label, in plain terms: live attenuated yellow fever vaccine strain. The method was 5' RACE. Sequenced using an Illumina NovaSeq 6000. TCRdb handled the public reads itself, with Q25 trimming in fastp and clone calling in MiXCR, and kept productive beta chains. Entries that share a CDR3 protein sequence are merged under the most common genes and DNA. The sample table records over 250,000 distinct CDR3 sequences; around 4.9% of these occur just once. Roughly 3% of the sample comes from the top ten. The sequencing here drew on CD4+ T cells sorted from PBMCs, taken on the day of the yellow fever booster vaccination. The origin of the receptors is a man between 18 and 35 years old who received the YFV17D yellow fever vaccine.

The V and J genes are TRBV9 and TRBJ2-2; D is ambiguous. From germline, CDR1 is SGDLS and CDR2 YYNGEE. Trimming cost V 0 bases and J 1 base, with 7 bases left between them. The CDR3 consists of 15 residues. The CDR3 here is CASSVGVWNTGELFF. The CDR3 coding sequence is TGTGCCAGCAGCGTAGGAGTATGGAACACCGGGGAGCTGTTTTTT.

This chain connects TRBV29-1 to TRBJ2-5, with 10 bases identical to TRBD1. Trimming removed 1 base from V and 3 bases from J; junction bases left unmatched: 2. This CDR3 comprises 14 residues. The germline V gene has CDR1 SQVTM and CDR2 ANQGSEA. CDR3 protein: CSVEGTGGKETQYF. The DNA for the CDR3 is TGCAGCGTTGAAGGGACAGGGGGAAAAGAGACCCAGTACTTC.

This clonotype was counted at least ten times. At one of its ends the junction is not consistent with the germline gene, which may arise from a read error. The V gene is TRBV5-1, the J gene TRBJ2-3; TRBD2 might be the D (7 bases). The CDR3 spans 15 residues. Germline CDR1 reads SGHRS; CDR2 reads YFSETQ. The CDR3 is CASSLGGGGTDTQYF. The CDR3 DNA follows: TGTGCCAGCAGCTTGGGAGGGGGTGGTACAGATACGCAGTATTTT. Full variable domain (missing parts from reference TRBV5-1 and TRBJ2-3): KAGVTQTPRYLIKTRGQQVTLSCSPISGHRSVSWYQQTPGQGLQFLFEYFSETQRNKGNFPGRFSGRQFSNSRSEMNVSTLELGDSALYLCASSLGGGGTDTQYFGPGTRLTVL.

Of note for this clonotype: A much bigger clone sits one base away, suggesting this may be a read error. CDR3 amino acids: CASSQRENTEAFF. The CDR3 DNA reads TGTGCCAGCAGCCAAAGGGAGAACACTGAAGCTTTCTTT. The rearrangement joins TRBV4-2 to TRBJ1-1; D remains ambiguous. CDR1 LGHNA and CDR2 YNFKEQ come from the germline V gene. This CDR3 has 13 residues. Trimming left V 2 bases short and J 1 base short, with 5 bases between.

The rearrangement links TRBV15 to TRBJ1-1; no clear D. Trimming cost V 3 bases and J 4 bases, with 9 bases left between them. The CDR3 spans 13 residues. Germline loops: CDR1 LNHNV, CDR2 YYDKDF (reference sequence). CDR3 sequence reads: CATSRDVSTEAFF. As DNA, the CDR3 is TGTGCCACCAGCAGGGACGTCTCCACTGAAGCTTTCTTT.

This clonotype was counted only a few times. V and J are TRBV20-1 and TRBJ2-7; tentatively, D is TRBD1 (5 bases). In germline, CDR1 is DFQATT, CDR2 SNEGSKA (reference sequence). Trimming removed 5 bases at V and 4 bases at J, with 9 bases between. The CDR3 has 11 amino acids. The chain's CDR3 is CSAGRQYEQYF. In DNA form, the CDR3 reads TGCAGTGCTGGACGACAGTACGAGCAGTACTTC.

In nucleotides, the CDR3 is TGTGCCAGCAGCTTAGTCTCAGCTTTCACAGATACGCAGTATTTT. It is translated as CASSLVSAFTDTQYF. This rearrangement joins TRBV7-2 to TRBJ2-3, with D uncertain. CDR3 length: 15 residues. CDR1 is SGHTA and CDR2 is FQGNSA in the germline V gene. V dropped 1 base and J dropped 2 bases, with 10 bases sitting between them.

This clonotype appeared many times. This rearrangement joins TRBV5-4 to TRBJ1-1; a weak D match, TRBD1 (5 bases). The germline V gene has CDR1 SGHNT and CDR2 YYREEE (reference sequence). Between the trimmed V and J ends, which lost 4 bases and 5 bases, there was a span of 18 bases. The CDR3 spans 15 residues. The CDR3 loop reads CASSTPQDGSTEAFF. The CDR3 nucleotides read TGTGCCAGCAGCACCCCACAGGATGGGAGTACTGAAGCTTTCTTT.

The sample holds many counts of this clonotype. The genes are TRBV29-1 and TRBJ1-2; the D is unclear. The V gene lost 4 bases and the J gene lost 3 bases, with 12 bases spanning the gap. Germline V gives CDR1 SQVTM, CDR2 ANQGSEA. This CDR3 is 13 amino acids long. The CDR3 spells CSVASGLDYGYTF. The CDR3 DNA reads TGCAGCGTTGCTAGTGGGCTTGACTATGGCTACACCTTC. Variable domain in full (rest from reference TRBV29-1 and TRBJ1-2): SAVISQKPSRDICQRGTSLTIQCQVDSQVTMMFWYRQQPGQSLTLIATANQGSEATYESGFVIDKFPISRPNLTFSTLTVSNMSPEDSSIYLCSVASGLDYGYTFGSGTRLTVV.

This clonotype was picked up a small number of times. This rearrangement joins TRBV27 to TRBJ1-6; 9 positions match TRBD1. CDR3 size: 17 residues. Per germline, CDR1 MNHEY and CDR2 SMNVEV (reference sequence). The ends lost 2 bases at V and 8 bases at J; junction bases unmatched: 10. The CDR3 region has the DNA TGTGCCAGCAGTTTAAAGGGACAGGGAGGCGGGCATTCACCCCTCCACTTT. Its protein product is CASSLKGQGGGHSPLHF.

This clonotype was recorded a few times. The chain is built from TRBV7-2 and TRBJ1-2; D might be TRBD1 (6 bases). CDR1 SGHTA and CDR2 FQGNSA come from the germline V gene. The CDR3 covers 12 residues. Trimming removed 3 bases at V and 8 bases at J, with 10 bases between. The CDR3 sequence is CASSFNRAGYTF. CDR3 sequence (DNA): TGTGCCAGCAGCTTCAACAGGGCCGGCTACACCTTC.

This clonotype was seen repeatedly, ten times or more. The chain joins TRBV27 to TRBJ2-5, with 12 nucleotides matching TRBD2. CDR3 size: 16 residues. V shed 5 bases, J shed 1 base, and the junction held 5 bases outside the gene matches. CDR1 and CDR2 from the germline V gene are MNHEY and SMNVEV (reference sequence). The CDR3 reads CASSILAGGPQETQYF. The CDR3, as DNA: TGTGCCAGCAGTATACTAGCGGGGGGCCCCCAAGAGACCCAGTACTTC.

Ten or more counts support this clonotype. The chain uses TRBV27 and TRBJ1-1, with D possibly matching TRBD1 (6 bases). The CDR3 runs 13 residues. The V end was cut by 5 bases, the J end by 8 bases, with 15 bases between. CDR1 is MNHEY, CDR2 SMNVEV, per germline (reference sequence). The CDR3 DNA sequence: TGTGCCAGCAGTCCCTCGGACAGATTAGAAGCTTTCTTT. This sequence encodes CASSPSDRLEAFF.

The chain employs TRBV5-4 and TRBJ2-1; D is possibly TRBD1 or TRBD2 (5 bases each). The germline CDR1 and CDR2 sequences are SGHNT and YYREEE (reference sequence). There are 15 residues in the CDR3. Trimming took off 4 bases at V and 7 bases at J, with 18 bases between the two ends. CDR3 coding DNA: TGTGCCAGCAGCCATACGGGGCTACTTGCGAATGAGCAGTTCTTC. This sequence encodes CASSHTGLLANEQFF.

This clonotype was picked up many times. This chain joins TRBV7-9 and TRBJ1-4, with TRBD1 as a possible D gene (6 bases). The V end was cut by 5 bases, the J end by 1 base, with 17 bases between. The germline V gene encodes CDR1 SEHNR and CDR2 FQNEAQ (reference sequence). This CDR3 region has 17 residues. The CDR3 region is CASSGHIQGRTNEKLFF. In DNA, the CDR3 is TGTGCCAGCAGCGGCCATATACAGGGACGAACTAATGAAAAACTGTTTTTT.

This clonotype was detected ten times or more. The CDR3 region is CASSLDGHSTDTQYF. CDR3 DNA: TGTGCCAGCAGCTTAGACGGACACAGCACAGATACGCAGTATTTT. The rearrangement links TRBV7-2 to TRBJ2-3; D is perhaps TRBD1 (5 bases). Germline assignment: CDR1 SGHTA and CDR2 FQGNSA. V lost 1 base and J lost 0, with 8 bases in between. CDR3 size: 15 residues.

The rearrangement joins TRBV20-1 to TRBJ2-6; tentative D call: TRBD1 (6 bases). This CDR3 comprises 14 residues. V was shortened by 6 bases and J by 0 bases, with 9 bases between the two germline ends. The germline gives CDR1 DFQATT, CDR2 SNEGSKA (reference sequence). As DNA, the CDR3 is TGCAGTGCCTACAGGGACTCTGGGGCCAACGTCCTGACTTTC. Amino acid sequence: CSAYRDSGANVLTF.

This clonotype was counted only a few times. This chain connects TRBV20-1 to TRBJ2-7; maybe TRBD2 (6 bases). CDR3 size: 9 residues. V was trimmed by 7 bases and J by 7 bases, leaving 8 bases between them. Germline loops: CDR1 DFQATT, CDR2 SNEGSKA (reference sequence). DNA of the CDR3: TGCAGTGTGGGGGGAGAGCAGTACGTC. Amino acids: CSVGGEQYV.

This clonotype has ten or more counts. This chain connects TRBV4-2 to TRBJ1-6; 8 bases map to TRBD1. The CDR3 is 14 residues long. V dropped 0 bases and J dropped 14; count of bases not matched to a gene: 6. CDR1 and CDR2 from the germline V gene are LGHNA and YNFKEQ. The CDR3 DNA is TGTGCCAGCAGCCAAGACCGACAGGGGTCAACCCTCCACTTT. This codes for CASSQDRQGSTLHF.

The chain combines TRBV10-3 with TRBJ2-1, with TRBD2 identical over 13 bases. Germline assignment: CDR1 ENHRY and CDR2 SYGVKD. The ends lost 10 bases at V and 5 bases at J; junction bases unmatched: 5. CDR3 length: 14 amino acids. The CDR3 region is CATETSGGNNEQFF. DNA of the CDR3: TGTGCCACCGAGACTAGCGGGGGGAACAATGAGCAGTTCTTC.

This clonotype showed up just a few times. V is TRBV18 and J is TRBJ2-7, with TRBD2 matching 8 bases. Germline values: CDR1 KGHSH, CDR2 LQKENI. Trimming at V came to 3 bases and at J to 0 bases, leaving 10 bases not matched to a gene. The CDR3 is made up of 17 amino acids. CDR3 in DNA: TGTGCCAGCTCACCGCGATCCGGGGGGGGAGACTCCTACGAGCAGTACTTC. Translation gives CASSPRSGGGDSYEQYF.